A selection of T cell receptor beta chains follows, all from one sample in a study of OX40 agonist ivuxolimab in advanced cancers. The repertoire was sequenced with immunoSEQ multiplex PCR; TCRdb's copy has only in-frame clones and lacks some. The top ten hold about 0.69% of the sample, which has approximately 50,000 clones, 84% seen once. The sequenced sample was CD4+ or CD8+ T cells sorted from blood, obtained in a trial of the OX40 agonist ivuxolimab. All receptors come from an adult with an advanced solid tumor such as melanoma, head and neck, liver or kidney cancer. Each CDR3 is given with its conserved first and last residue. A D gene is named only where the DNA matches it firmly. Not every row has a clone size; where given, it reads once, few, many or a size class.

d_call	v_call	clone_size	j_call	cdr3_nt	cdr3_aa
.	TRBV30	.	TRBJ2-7	TGTGCCTGGAGTAATACAGGGAACGAGCAGTACTTC	CAWSNTGNEQYF
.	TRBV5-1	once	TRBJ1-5	TGCGCCAGCAGCTTGGCGGGGAGTAGCAATCAGCCCCAGCATTTT	CASSLAGSSNQPQHF
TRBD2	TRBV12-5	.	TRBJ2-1	TGTGCTAGTGGTAAGCGGGGGGGGTACAATGAGCAGTTCTTC	CASGKRGGYNEQFF
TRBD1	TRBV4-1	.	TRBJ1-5	TGCGCCAGCAGCCAAGGCCTACCACGACAGGGGGAATGGAGCAATCAGCCCCAGCATTTT	CASSQGLPRQGEWSNQPQHF
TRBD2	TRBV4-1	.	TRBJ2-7	TGCGCCAGCAGCCAAGAGTGGACTAGAAATCCCTACGAGCAGTACTTC	CASSQEWTRNPYEQYF
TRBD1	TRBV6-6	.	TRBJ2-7	TGTGCCAGCAGTTACGCAAGGGGGCCCTCCTACGAGCAGTACTTC	CASSYARGPSYEQYF
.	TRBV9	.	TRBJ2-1	TGTGCCAGCAGCGTAGCTCCCGGTGGGGGATACGAGCAGTTCTTC	CASSVAPGGGYEQFF
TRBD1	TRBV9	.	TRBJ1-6	TGTGCCAGCAGCGGGAGGGGGCAGAAGAATTCACCCCTCCACTTT	CASSGRGQKNSPLHF
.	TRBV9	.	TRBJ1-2	TGTGCCAGCAGCGTAGCGGGTCAGGGTTATGGCTACACCTTC	CASSVAGQGYGYTF
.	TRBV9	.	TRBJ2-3	TGTGCCAGCAGCCCCCGAGGCGGGGATAGCACAGATACGCAGTATTTT	CASSPRGGDSTDTQYF
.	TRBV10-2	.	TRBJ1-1	TGCGCCAGCAGTACACCAGGGGAAACTGAAGCTTTCTTT	CASSTPGETEAFF
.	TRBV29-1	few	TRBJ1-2	TGCAGCGTTGACCCTAATGACGCGGCTAACTATGGCTACACCTTC	CSVDPNDAANYGYTF
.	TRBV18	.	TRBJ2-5	TGTGCCAGCTCAGACGGGACGGGAGAGACCCAGTACTTC	CASSDGTGETQYF
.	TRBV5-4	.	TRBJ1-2	TGTGCCAGCAGCTCTGGACAGAGTGCGTTTTCCGGCTACACCTTC	CASSSGQSAFSGYTF
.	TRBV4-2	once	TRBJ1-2	TGTGCCAGCAGCCCCCCATCCGGGGTTAACTATGGCTACACCTTC	CASSPPSGVNYGYTF
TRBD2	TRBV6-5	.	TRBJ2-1	TGTGCCAGCAATATTAGGGCGGGGGGGCGTGATGAGCAGTTCTTC	CASNIRAGGRDEQFF
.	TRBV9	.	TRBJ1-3	TGTGCCAGCAGCGTAGGGTCGGGTAGGTCCGGAAACACCATATATTTT	CASSVGSGRSGNTIYF
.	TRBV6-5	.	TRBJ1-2	TGTGCCAGCAGTTACTCGACTCATTCAGCTGGCTACACCTTC	CASSYSTHSAGYTF
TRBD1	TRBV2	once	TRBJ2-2	TGTGCCAGCAATGGTGGGACAGGGGTTGCCGGGGAGCTGTTTTTT	CASNGGTGVAGELFF
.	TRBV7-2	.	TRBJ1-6	TGTGCCAGCAGCTTAGGGCCATCTAATTCACCCCTCCACTTT	CASSLGPSNSPLHF
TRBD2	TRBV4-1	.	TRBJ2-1	TGCGCCAGCAGCCAAGAGTCTAGCGGGAGGGAGCAGTTCTTC	CASSQESSGREQFF
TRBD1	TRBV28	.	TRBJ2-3	TGTGCCAGCAGTTTATGGGGCAGGGGGCGCCCAGATACGCAGTATTTT	CASSLWGRGRPDTQYF
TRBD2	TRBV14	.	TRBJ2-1	TGTGCCAGCAGCCAAGTACTTCTTAGCGGGAAGAAGGGTGAGCAGTTCTTC	CASSQVLLSGKKGEQFF
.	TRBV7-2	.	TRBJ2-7	TGTGCCAGCAGCTTGCGAATCGAGCAGTACTTC	CASSLRIEQYF
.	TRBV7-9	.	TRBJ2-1	TGTGCCAGCAGCTCCCCGGGGGGCTTTGGTGAGCAGTTCTTC	CASSSPGGFGEQFF
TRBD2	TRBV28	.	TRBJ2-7	TGTGCCAGCAGTCCTCTAGCGGTCGAGCAGTACTTC	CASSPLAVEQYF
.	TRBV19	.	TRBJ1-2	TGTGCCAGTAGTAAGGAGAACTATGGCTACACCTTC	CASSKENYGYTF
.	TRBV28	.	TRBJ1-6	TGTGCCAGCAGCCTCGCGTCAGGGCCCAAATCACCCCTCCACTTT	CASSLASGPKSPLHF
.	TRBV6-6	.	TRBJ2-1	TGTGCCAGCAGTTCGAATTGGGGCAATGAGCAGTTCTTC	CASSSNWGNEQFF
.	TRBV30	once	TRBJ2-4	TGTGCCTGGACCCCCCAGGGGACTCACATTCAGTACTTC	CAWTPQGTHIQYF
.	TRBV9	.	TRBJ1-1	TGTGCCAGCAGCCCCTCTCAGGGGAACACTGAAGCTTTCTTT	CASSPSQGNTEAFF
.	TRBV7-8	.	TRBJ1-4	TGTGCCAGCAGCTCCAGGCTAACTAATGAAAAACTGTTTTTT	CASSSRLTNEKLFF
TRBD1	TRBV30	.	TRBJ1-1	TGTGCCTGGAGTCTACTGGACAGGGCGGCTTTCTTT	CAWSLLDRAAFF
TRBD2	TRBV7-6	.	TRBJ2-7	TGTGCCAGCAGCCCCCGGGGTGAGGTAGCGGGAAAGTACGAGCAGTACTTC	CASSPRGEVAGKYEQYF
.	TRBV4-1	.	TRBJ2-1	TGCGCCAGCAGCGGACTCAATGAGCAGTTCTTC	CASSGLNEQFF
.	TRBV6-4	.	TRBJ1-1	TGTGCCAGCAGTAAAACAGTTATGAACACTGAAGCTTTCTTT	CASSKTVMNTEAFF
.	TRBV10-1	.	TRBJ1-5	TGCGCCAGCACCCCTCCGGCGGGTGAGAACCAGCATTTT	CASTPPAGENQHF
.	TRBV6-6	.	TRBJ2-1	TGTGCCAGCACCTCATCACAGGGATGGAGCAATGAGCAGTTCTTC	CASTSSQGWSNEQFF
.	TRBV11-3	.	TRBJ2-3	TGTGCCAGCAGCTTAACGAGCGCAGATACGCAGTATTTT	CASSLTSADTQYF
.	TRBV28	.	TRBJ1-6	TGTGCCAGCAGCCTATGGACGGCCGACGGACCCCTCCACTTT	CASSLWTADGPLHF
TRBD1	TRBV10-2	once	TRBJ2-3	TGCGCCAGCAGAATCCTCACAGGGGACAGCACAGATACGCAGTATTTT	CASRILTGDSTDTQYF
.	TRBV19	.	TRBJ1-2	TGTGCCAGTAGTAACGAGATTCTCATGGGTGCGGCTGGCTACACCTTC	CASSNEILMGAAGYTF
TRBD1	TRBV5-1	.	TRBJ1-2	TGCGCCAGCAGCGTCCTACAGGGGGCGCAGGATGGCTACACCTTC	CASSVLQGAQDGYTF
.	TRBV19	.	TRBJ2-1	TGTGCCACCAGACCGGGGGCAGGGCTTGTCCACGGTCTAAAGCAGTTCTTC	CATRPGAGLVHGLKQFF
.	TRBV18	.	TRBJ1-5	TGTGCCAGCTCACCACAGGACGGATTTGGTAGCAATCAGCCCCAGCATTTT	CASSPQDGFGSNQPQHF
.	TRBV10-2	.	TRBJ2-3	TGCGCCAGCAGTGCACTAGTGGCCACAGATACGCAGTATTTT	CASSALVATDTQYF